In this sample, the clone carrying this T cell receptor beta chain turned up a few times. What it binds is unknown. In TCRdb, the reads were re-called with MiXCR into one record per CDR3 protein. In the table there are roughly 90,000 distinct CDR3 sequences, more than 20% of which are singletons. The data derive from a study of T cell repertoires in cytomegalovirus infection. Trimming cost V 3 bases and J 4 bases, with 14 bases left between them. CDR3 length equals 15 residues. From germline, CDR1 is SGHKS and CDR2 YYEKEE (reference sequence). General study points: Summed frequency of shared TCR beta families picked out CMV carriers who also had the relevant HLA.

The V and J genes are TRBV5-5 and TRBJ1-3; perhaps TRBD1 as D (5 bases). Material: CD8+ T cells from cultured PBMCs, obtained from culture after CMV antigen stimulation. This TCR was recovered from a human donor in good health (CMV status not recorded). Some clones in this sample may be carry-over from other donors' samples. The CDR3 region has the DNA TGTGCCAGCAGCTCCGGGGGAGGAAGAGGAAACACCATATATTTT. Protein: CASSSGGGRGNTIYF.